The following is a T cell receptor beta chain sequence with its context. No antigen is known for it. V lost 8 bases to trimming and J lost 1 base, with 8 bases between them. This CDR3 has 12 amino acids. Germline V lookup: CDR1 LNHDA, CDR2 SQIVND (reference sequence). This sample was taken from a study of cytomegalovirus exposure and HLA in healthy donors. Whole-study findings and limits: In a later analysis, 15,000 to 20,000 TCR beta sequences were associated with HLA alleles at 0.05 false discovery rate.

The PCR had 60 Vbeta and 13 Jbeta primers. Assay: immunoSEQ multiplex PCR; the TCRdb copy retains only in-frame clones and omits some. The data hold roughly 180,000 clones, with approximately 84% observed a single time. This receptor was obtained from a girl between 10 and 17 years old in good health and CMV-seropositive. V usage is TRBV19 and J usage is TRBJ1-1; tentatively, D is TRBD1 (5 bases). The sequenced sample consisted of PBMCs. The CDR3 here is CASGRANTEAFF. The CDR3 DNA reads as TGTGCCAGTGGCAGGGCGAACACTGAAGCTTTCTTT.